This T cell receptor beta chain was recovered during a study of blood T cell repertoires in COVID-19. V gave up 6 bases and J gave up 3 bases, with 12 bases separating them. The CDR3 sequence is 13 residues long. Original handling: Researchers report that nucleated cell counts were estimated from reference gene primer amplification. The table came from immunoSEQ multiplex PCR; TCRdb's copy has only in-frame clones and leaves some out. V, J and clone size were drawn from that table, and D and trimming were deduced from the DNA. Here the sample spans about 240,000 clones, roughly 80% being singletons. This sequence was found in a woman between 18 and 29 years old with acute or convalescent COVID-19. The chain joins TRBV12-3 or TRBV12-4 to TRBJ2-7, with D maybe TRBD1 (5 bases). The specimen was peripheral blood. As DNA, the CDR3 is TGTGCCAGCAGCCGAGACAGTTTCTACGAGCAGTACTTC. This codes for CASSRDSFYEQYF.